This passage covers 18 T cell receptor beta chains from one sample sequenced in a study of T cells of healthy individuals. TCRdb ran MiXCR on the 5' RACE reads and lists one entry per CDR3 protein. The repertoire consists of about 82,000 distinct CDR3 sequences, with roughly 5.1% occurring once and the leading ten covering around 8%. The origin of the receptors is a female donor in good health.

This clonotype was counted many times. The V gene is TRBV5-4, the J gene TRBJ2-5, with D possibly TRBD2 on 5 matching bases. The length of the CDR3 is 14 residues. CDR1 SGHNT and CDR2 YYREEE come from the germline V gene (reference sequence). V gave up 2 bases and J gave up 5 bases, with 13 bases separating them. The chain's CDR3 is CASSFAGLGETQYF. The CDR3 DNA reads TGTGCCAGCAGCTTCGCCGGACTCGGGGAGACCCAGTACTTC.

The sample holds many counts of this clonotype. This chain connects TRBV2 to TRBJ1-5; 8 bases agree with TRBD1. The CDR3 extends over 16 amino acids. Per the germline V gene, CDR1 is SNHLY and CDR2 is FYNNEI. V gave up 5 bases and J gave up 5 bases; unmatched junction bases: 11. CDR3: CASSQLPGGSDQPQHF. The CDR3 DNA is TGTGCCAGCAGTCAACTACCAGGGGGCTCGGATCAGCCCCAGCATTTT.

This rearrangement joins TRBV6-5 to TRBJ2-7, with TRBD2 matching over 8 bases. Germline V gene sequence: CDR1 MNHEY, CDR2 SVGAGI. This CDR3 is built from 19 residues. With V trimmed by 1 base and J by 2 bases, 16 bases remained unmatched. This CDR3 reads CASSYYRGRVTSVPYEQYF. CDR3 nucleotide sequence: TGTGCCAGCAGTTACTATCGGGGGCGCGTGACTAGCGTTCCCTACGAGCAGTACTTC.

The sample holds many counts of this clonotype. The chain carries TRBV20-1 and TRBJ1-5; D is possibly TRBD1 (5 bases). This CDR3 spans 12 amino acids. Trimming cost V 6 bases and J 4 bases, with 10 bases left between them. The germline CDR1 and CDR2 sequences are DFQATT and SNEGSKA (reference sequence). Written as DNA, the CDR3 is TGCAGTGCCGGGGCGGGGAATCAGCCCCAGCATTTT. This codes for CSAGAGNQPQHF.

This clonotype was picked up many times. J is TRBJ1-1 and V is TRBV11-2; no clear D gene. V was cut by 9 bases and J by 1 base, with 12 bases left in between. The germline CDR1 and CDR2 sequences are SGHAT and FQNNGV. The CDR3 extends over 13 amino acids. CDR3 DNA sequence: TGTGCCAGTCAATGGGGTTGGAACACTGAAGCTTTCTTT. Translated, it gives CASQWGWNTEAFF.

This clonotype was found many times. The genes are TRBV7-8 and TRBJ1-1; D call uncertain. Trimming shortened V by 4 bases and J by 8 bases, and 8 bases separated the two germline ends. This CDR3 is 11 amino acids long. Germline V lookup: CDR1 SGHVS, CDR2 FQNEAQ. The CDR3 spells CASSSFKEAFF. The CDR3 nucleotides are TGTGCCAGCAGCTCTTTTAAAGAAGCTTTCTTT. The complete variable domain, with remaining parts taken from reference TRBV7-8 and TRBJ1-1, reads GAGVSQSPRYKVAKRGQDVALRCDPISGHVSLFWYQQALGQGPEFLTYFQNEAQLDKSGLPSDRFFAERPEGSVSTLKIQRTQQEDSAVYLCASSSFKEAFFGQGTRLTVV.

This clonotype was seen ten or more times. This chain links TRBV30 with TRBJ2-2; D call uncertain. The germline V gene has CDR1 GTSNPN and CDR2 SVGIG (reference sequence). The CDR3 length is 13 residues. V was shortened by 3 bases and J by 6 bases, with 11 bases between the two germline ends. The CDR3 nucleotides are TGTGCCTGGAGGCTAGATCGCGCCGGGGAGCTGTTTTTT. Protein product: CAWRLDRAGELFF.

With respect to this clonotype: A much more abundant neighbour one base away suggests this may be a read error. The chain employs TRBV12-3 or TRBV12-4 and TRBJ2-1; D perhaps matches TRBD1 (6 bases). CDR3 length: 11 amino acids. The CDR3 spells CANSSVGAQFF. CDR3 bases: TGTGCCAACAGTTCTGTGGGGGCCCAGTTCTTC.

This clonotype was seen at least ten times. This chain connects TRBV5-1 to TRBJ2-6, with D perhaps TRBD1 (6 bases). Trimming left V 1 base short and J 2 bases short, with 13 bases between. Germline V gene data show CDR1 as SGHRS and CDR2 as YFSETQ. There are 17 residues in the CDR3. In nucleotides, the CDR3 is TGCGCCAGCAGCTTGTACAGGGTTAGTGCTGGGGCCAACGTCCTGACTTTC. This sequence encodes CASSLYRVSAGANVLTF. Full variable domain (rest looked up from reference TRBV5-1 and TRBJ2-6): KAGVTQTPRYLIKTRGQQVTLSCSPISGHRSVSWYQQTPGQGLQFLFEYFSETQRNKGNFPGRFSGRQFSNSRSEMNVSTLELGDSALYLCASSLYRVSAGANVLTFGAGSRLTVL.

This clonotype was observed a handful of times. This CDR3 reads CASSLPGSANEKLFF. CDR3 nucleotides: TGTGCCAGCAGTTTACCGGGGTCGGCTAATGAAAAACTGTTTTTT. The V gene is TRBV28, the J gene TRBJ1-4; unclear D gene. The CDR3 extends over 15 amino acids. Trimming took off 2 bases at V and 3 bases at J, with 10 bases between the two ends. Germline-derived CDR1 and CDR2 are MDHEN and SYDVKM. Together with reference TRBV28 and TRBJ1-4, the CDR3 gives the full variable domain: DVKVTQSSRYLVKRTGEKVFLECVQDMDHENMFWYRQDPGLGLRLIYFSYDVKMKEKGDIPEGYSVSREKKERFSLILESASTNQTSMYLCASSLPGSANEKLFFGSGTQLSVL.

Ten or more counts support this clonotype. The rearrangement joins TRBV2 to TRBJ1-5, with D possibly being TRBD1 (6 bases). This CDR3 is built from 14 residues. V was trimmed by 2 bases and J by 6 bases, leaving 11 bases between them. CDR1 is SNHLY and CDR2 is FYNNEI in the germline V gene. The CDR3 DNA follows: TGTGCCAGCAGTGAATTTGGGGGGCGTCAGCCCCAGCATTTT. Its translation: CASSEFGGRQPQHF.

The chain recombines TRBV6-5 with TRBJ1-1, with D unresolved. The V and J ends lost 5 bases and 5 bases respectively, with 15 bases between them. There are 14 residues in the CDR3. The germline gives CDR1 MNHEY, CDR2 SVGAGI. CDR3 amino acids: CASSAAVRRTEAFF. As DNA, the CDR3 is TGTGCCAGCAGTGCCGCAGTGAGACGGACTGAAGCTTTCTTT.

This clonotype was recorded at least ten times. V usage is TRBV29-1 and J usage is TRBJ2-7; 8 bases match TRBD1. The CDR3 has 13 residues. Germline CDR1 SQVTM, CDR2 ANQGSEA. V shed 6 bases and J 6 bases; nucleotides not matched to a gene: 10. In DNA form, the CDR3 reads TGCAGCGTAGCCGGGACAGGCGGACTCGAGCAGTACTTC. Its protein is CSVAGTGGLEQYF.

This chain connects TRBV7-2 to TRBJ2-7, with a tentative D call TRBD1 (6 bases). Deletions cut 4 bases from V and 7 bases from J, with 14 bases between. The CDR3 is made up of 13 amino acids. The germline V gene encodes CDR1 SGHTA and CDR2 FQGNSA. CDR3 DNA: TGTGCCAGCAGCTCCGGGACACTGGTTGAGCAGTACTTC. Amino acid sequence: CASSSGTLVEQYF.

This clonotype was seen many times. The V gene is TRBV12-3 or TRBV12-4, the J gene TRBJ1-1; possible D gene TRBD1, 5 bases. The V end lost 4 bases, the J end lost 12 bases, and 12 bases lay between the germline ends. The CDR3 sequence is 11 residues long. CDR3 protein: CASSWDEVTFF. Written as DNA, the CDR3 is TGTGCCAGCAGTTGGGACGAAGTGACTTTCTTT.

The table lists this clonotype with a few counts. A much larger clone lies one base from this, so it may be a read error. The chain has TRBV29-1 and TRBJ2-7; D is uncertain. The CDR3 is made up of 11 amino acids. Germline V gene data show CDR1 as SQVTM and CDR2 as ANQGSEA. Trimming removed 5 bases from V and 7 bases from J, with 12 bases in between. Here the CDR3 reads CSVWERAEQYF. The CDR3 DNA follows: TGCAGCGTTTGGGAACGAGCTGAGCAGTACTTC.

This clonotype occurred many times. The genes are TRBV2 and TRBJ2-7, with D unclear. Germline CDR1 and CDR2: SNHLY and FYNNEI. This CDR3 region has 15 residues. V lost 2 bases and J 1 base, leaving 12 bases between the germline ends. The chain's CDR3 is CASSERPARSYEQYF. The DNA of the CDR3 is TGTGCCAGCAGTGAAAGGCCAGCGCGGTCCTACGAGCAGTACTTC.

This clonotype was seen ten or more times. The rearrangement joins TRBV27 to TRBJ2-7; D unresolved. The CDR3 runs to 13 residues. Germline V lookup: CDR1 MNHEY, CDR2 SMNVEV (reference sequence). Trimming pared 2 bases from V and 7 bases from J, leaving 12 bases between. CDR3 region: CASSLAVSREQYF. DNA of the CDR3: TGTGCCAGCAGTTTAGCGGTTTCGCGGGAGCAGTACTTC.